This entry describes one T cell receptor (beta chain). The data derive from a study of blood T cell repertoires in COVID-19. Across the study: Sources were T cells, B-cell-depleted T cells, or PBMCs; the material itself was cDNA or gDNA.

Germline CDR1 reads MGHRA; CDR2 reads YSYEKL. V gave up 1 base and J gave up 2 bases, with 14 bases separating them. The CDR3 loop spans 16 amino acids. As originally analysed: Scientists estimated how many nucleated cells there were by amplifying reference gene primers. Only in-frame clones appear in the TCRdb table, and some are missing; sequencing was by immunoSEQ multiplex PCR. V, J and clone size are taken as reported in that table, and D and trimming were inferred from the DNA itself. This repertoire shows about 140,000 clones, 84% found once; its top ten account for approximately 9%. Seattle cases were enrolled at active infection and followed longitudinally.

The rearrangement links TRBV4-1 to TRBJ2-5; D is unresolved. The receptor was derived from a young man with COVID-19, enrolled during active disease. Material: peripheral blood. The DNA of the CDR3 is TGCGCCAGCAGCCAAGGAGGCAGCCTCGGTCAAGAGACCCAGTACTTC. Amino acids: CASSQGGSLGQETQYF.